This T cell receptor beta chain was sequenced in a study of T cells in Graves' hyperthyroidism and ophthalmopathy. There were TCR beta CDR3 regions amplified from RNA transcripts. RT-PCR in the first round (using the HTBI primer set) targeted the TCR CDR3. TCRdb passed the multiplex PCR reads through MiXCR, listing each CDR3 protein once. The data hold some 250,000 distinct CDR3 sequences, with about 15% observed a single time. The source of the PBMCs was over 8.5 ml of fresh peripheral blood. Many counts were recorded for this clonotype. This CDR3 has 15 residues. The germline V gene encodes CDR1 MDHEN and CDR2 SYDVKM. Deletions cut 2 bases from V and 13 bases from J, with 18 bases between.

The specimen was blood. The chain employs TRBV28 and TRBJ1-6; tentatively, D is TRBD1 (5 bases). The TCR originated in a woman between 45 and 65 years old with Graves' hyperthyroidism that later progressed to Graves' ophthalmopathy. The chain's CDR3 is CASSLRGPLQAPLHF. The CDR3, as DNA: TGTGCCAGCAGTTTAAGGGGACCGCTCCAAGCGCCCCTCCACTTT.